The TCR beta chain described here comes from a study of T-cell memory formation after mild COVID-19. Whole-study context: There were largely donor-specific TCR clusters.

A 5'RACE reaction primed in the constant segment made cDNA libraries of TCR alpha and TCR beta, and these carried sample barcodes and UMIs. TCRdb independently ran MiXCR on the 5' RACE reads; one entry per CDR3 protein. The sample has 450,000 or so distinct CDR3 sequences; around 20% are singletons. This receptor was obtained from an adult woman who had mild COVID-19 (a few samples of this study predate the infection). Cell type and time point are not known. The sequenced material came from PBMCs or a T cell subset sorted from them (not recorded which).

DNA for the CDR3: TGTGCCAGCTCACCCGGGACAGGGTACTATGGCTACACCTTC. It specifies CASSPGTGYYGYTF. The V gene is TRBV18, the J gene TRBJ1-2; TRBD1 matches 9 bases. With V trimmed by 3 bases and J by 3 bases, 2 bases remained unmatched. The CDR3 spans 14 residues. Germline lookup yields CDR1 KGHSH and CDR2 LQKENI.